The 9 T cell receptor beta chains listed next were all sequenced from one sample in a study of blood T cells in healthy people across ages (dated by TCRdb to the mid-2010s). Library prep was done by 5' RACE. Instrument used: Illumina HiSeq 2500. The second PCR ran for roughly 7 to 12 cycles and used a J-beta primer mix along with a sample-barcoded 5' primer. In-frame beta chains were kept once TCRdb had trimmed the public reads at Q25 with fastp and called clones with MiXCR. Rows are unified per CDR3 protein, each entry keeping the most common DNA and genes. This sample has roughly 730,000 distinct CDR3 sequences in its table, and roughly 56% of those were observed once. In total, the top ten clones hold roughly 24% of the sample. Sequenced material: blood. These receptors all come from a man aged 35-49 years in good health.

The V and J genes are TRBV14 and TRBJ1-1; no firm D call. CDR1 is SGHDN and CDR2 is FVKESK in the germline V gene. The V and J ends lost 2 bases and 3 bases respectively, with 7 bases between them. The length of the CDR3 is 13 residues. CDR3 amino acids: CASSQFQDTEAFF. Written as DNA, the CDR3 is TGTGCCAGCAGCCAATTCCAGGACACTGAAGCTTTCTTT.

This chain joins TRBV6-5 and TRBJ2-6, with D possibly being TRBD1 (5 bases). Looked up from germline, CDR1 is MNHEY and CDR2 is SVGAGI. Trimming pared 6 bases from V and 0 bases from J, leaving 9 bases between. The CDR3 is 15 residues long. As DNA, the CDR3 is TGTGCCAGCAGGGGCAGGGACTCTGGGGCCAACGTCCTGACTTTC. This translates into CASRGRDSGANVLTF.

The J gene is TRBJ2-4, the V gene TRBV12-3 or TRBV12-4, with 9 nucleotides matching TRBD1. V lost 5 bases and J lost 8; bases outside the gene matches: 7. This CDR3 spans 14 amino acids. CDR3 bases: TGTGCCAGCAGTGGGGGGGACAGGGTATACATTCAGTACTTC. Amino acid sequence: CASSGGDRVYIQYF.

This clonotype was seen a handful of times. This chain links TRBV25-1 with TRBJ2-5; tentatively, D is TRBD1 (6 bases). Trimming removed 5 bases from V and 2 bases from J, with 18 bases in between. Germline V gene sequence: CDR1 MGHDK, CDR2 SYGVNS. The CDR3 contains 16 residues. For the CDR3, the DNA is TGTGCCAGCAGTCTCGGACGACAGGCCACGCAAGAGACCCAGTACTTC. This sequence encodes CASSLGRQATQETQYF.

Regarding this clonotype: The junction differs from germline at one of its ends, possibly a read error. The rearrangement uses TRBV4-1 and TRBJ2-7; D gene unclear. Germline V gene lookup returns CDR1 MGHRA and CDR2 YSYEKL. This CDR3 region has 13 residues. The CDR3 sequence: CTSSQVGPDEQYF. The CDR3 nucleotides read TGCACCAGCAGCCAAGTAGGGCCTGACGAGCAGTACTTC.

This clonotype showed up just a few times. This chain links TRBV3-1 with TRBJ2-1; 8 bases are a match to TRBD2. The J segment lost 9 bases and the V segment lost 0 bases, leaving 10 bases of the junction unmatched. The CDR3 contains 16 residues. CDR1 and CDR2 from the germline V gene are LGHDT and YNNKEL (reference sequence). CDR3 DNA: TGTGCCAGCAGCCAAGATTTAGGGAGCGGGAGTAGTGAGCAGTTCTTC. It yields the protein CASSQDLGSGSSEQFF.

The chain couples TRBV6-5 to TRBJ2-1, with D unclear. In germline, CDR1 is MNHEY, CDR2 SVGAGI. The V gene lost 0 bases and the J gene lost 2 bases, with 8 bases spanning the gap. The CDR3 has 15 residues. CDR3 bases: TGTGCCAGCAGTTACTCCCCCGGGCCCTACAATGAGCAGTTCTTC. Its translation is CASSYSPGPYNEQFF.

J is TRBJ2-1 and V is TRBV11-2, with TRBD1 matching over 8 bases. CDR3 length equals 13 residues. Looked up from germline, CDR1 is SGHAT and CDR2 is FQNNGV. The ends lost 5 bases at V and 8 bases at J; junction bases unmatched: 5. CDR3 bases: TGTGCCAGCAGCCTAGGACAGGGCTATGAGCAGTTCTTC. Encoded protein: CASSLGQGYEQFF.

This clonotype was seen only a few times. This sequence joins TRBV3-1 and TRBJ2-1; 7 bases agree with TRBD1. Germline CDR1 and CDR2: LGHDT and YNNKEL (reference sequence). J gave up 6 bases and V 1 base, and 6 bases lay outside the gene matches. The CDR3 is 15 residues long. CDR3 residues: CASSQGWTGSNEQFF. CDR3 DNA: TGTGCCAGCAGCCAAGGCTGGACAGGCAGCAATGAGCAGTTCTTC.